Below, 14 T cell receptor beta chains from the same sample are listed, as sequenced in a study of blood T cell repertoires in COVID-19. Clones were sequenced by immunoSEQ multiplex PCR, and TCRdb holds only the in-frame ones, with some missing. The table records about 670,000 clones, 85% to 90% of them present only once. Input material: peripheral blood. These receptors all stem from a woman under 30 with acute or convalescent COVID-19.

The CDR3 DNA follows: TGTGCCAGCAGCTTCCAGACAGGGGCAGCGAACACTGAAGCTTTCTTT. It encodes CASSFQTGAANTEAFF. The V and J genes are TRBV5-6 and TRBJ1-1; TRBD1 matches 8 bases. Germline CDR1 is SGHDT and CDR2 is YYEEEE. The V and J ends lost 2 bases and 1 base, in that order; junction bases with no gene match: 7. This CDR3 has 16 residues.

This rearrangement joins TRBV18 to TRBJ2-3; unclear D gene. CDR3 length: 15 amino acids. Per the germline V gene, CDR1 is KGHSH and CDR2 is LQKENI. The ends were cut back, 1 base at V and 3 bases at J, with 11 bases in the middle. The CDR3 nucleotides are TGTGCCAGCTCACCACGGCTAGATTTTACAGATACGCAGTATTTT. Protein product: CASSPRLDFTDTQYF.

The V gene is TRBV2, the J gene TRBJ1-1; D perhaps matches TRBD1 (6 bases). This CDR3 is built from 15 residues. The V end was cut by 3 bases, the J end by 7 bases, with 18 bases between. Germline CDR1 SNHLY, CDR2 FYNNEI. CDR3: CASSDPKNRVDEAFF. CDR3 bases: TGTGCCAGCAGTGACCCTAAGAACAGGGTTGATGAAGCTTTCTTT.

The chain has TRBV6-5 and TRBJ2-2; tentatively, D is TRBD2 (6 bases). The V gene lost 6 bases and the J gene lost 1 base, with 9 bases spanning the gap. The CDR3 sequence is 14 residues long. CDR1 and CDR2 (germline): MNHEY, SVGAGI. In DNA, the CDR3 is TGTGCCAGCAGCGGGACTCAGAACACCGGGGAGCTGTTTTTT. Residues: CASSGTQNTGELFF.

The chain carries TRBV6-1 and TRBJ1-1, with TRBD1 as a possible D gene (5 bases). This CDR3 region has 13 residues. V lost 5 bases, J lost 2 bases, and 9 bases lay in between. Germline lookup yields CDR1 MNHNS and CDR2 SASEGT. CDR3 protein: CASSLGANTEAFF. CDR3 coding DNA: TGTGCCAGCAGTTTAGGGGCCAACACTGAAGCTTTCTTT.

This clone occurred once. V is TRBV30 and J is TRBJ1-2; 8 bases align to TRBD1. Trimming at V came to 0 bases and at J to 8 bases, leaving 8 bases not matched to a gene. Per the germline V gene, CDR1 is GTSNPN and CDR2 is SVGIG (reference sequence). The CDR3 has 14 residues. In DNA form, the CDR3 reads TGTGCCTGGAGTGTACATGAGACAGGGGTCGGCTACACCTTC. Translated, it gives CAWSVHETGVGYTF.

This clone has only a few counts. DNA of the CDR3: TGTGCCAGCGATGTTGGCGAGGGTCGCAACGAGCAGTACTTC. Protein sequence: CASDVGEGRNEQYF. This chain links TRBV6-5 with TRBJ2-7; TRBD2 might be the D (5 bases). This CDR3 region has 14 residues. Germline CDR1 reads MNHEY; CDR2 reads SVGAGI. V was shortened by 8 bases and J by 5 bases, with 19 bases between the two germline ends.

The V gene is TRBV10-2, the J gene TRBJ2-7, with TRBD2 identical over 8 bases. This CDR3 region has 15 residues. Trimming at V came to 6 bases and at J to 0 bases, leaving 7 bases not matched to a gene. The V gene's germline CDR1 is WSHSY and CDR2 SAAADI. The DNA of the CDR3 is TGCGCCAGCAGCGGTAGCGGGGCCAGCTCCTACGAGCAGTACTTC. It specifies CASSGSGASSYEQYF.

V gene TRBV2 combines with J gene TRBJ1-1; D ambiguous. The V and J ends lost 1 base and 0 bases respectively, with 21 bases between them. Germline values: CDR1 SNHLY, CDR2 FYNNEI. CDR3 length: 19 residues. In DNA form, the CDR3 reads TGTGCCAGCAGTGAAGGGGGAGGGTTCCTGGCAGTGATGAACACTGAAGCTTTCTTT. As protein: CASSEGGGFLAVMNTEAFF.

The CDR3 bases are TGTGCCAGTAGTATAAGAGAAGTTGGCTACACCTTC. Translating it yields CASSIREVGYTF. This chain uses TRBV19 with TRBJ1-2, with no clear D. The V end lost 2 bases, the J end lost 7 bases, and 8 bases lay between the germline ends. In germline, CDR1 is LNHDA, CDR2 SQIVND (reference sequence). The CDR3 spans 12 residues.

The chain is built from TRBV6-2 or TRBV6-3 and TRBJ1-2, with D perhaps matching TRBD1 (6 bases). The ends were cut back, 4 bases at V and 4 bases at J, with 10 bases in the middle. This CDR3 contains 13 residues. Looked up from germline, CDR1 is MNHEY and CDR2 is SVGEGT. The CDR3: CASSFGGPYGYTF. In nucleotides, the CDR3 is TGTGCCAGCAGTTTTGGGGGCCCCTATGGCTACACCTTC.

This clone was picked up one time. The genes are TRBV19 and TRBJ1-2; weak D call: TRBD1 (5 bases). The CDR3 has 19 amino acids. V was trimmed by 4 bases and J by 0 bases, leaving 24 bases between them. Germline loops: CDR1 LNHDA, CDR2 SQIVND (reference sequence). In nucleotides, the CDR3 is TGTGCCAGTAGTACCACAAGGGGAAGCCTTTTCATTACTAACTATGGCTACACCTTC. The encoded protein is CASSTTRGSLFITNYGYTF.

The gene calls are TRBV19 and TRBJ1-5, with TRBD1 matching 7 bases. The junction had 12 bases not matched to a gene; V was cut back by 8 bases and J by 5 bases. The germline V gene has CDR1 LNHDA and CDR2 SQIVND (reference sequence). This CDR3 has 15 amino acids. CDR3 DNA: TGTGCCAGTGACCAGGGGACCAGGGGGTATCAGCCCCAGCATTTT. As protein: CASDQGTRGYQPQHF.

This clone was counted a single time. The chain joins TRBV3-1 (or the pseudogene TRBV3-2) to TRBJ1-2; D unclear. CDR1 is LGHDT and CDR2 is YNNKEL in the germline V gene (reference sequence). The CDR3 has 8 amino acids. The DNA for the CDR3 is TGTGACGGTTGGGGCTACACCTTC. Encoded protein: CDGWGYTF.